Given below is one T cell receptor beta chain in context. Its target is unknown. Each patient with chemo-refractory metastatic non-small-cell lung cancer was treated with focal radiation plus CTLA-4 blockade using ipilimumab. TCRdb keeps only in-frame clones here, not all; method: immunoSEQ multiplex PCR. This table has tens of thousands of clones, around four fifths appearing once. Germline assignment: CDR1 SGHAT and CDR2 FQNNGV. Deletions cut 3 bases from V and 7 bases from J, with 13 bases between. The length of the CDR3 is 14 residues. This entry is derived from a study of radiotherapy plus CTLA-4 blockade in lung cancer. Study-wide findings and caveats: After treatment with radiotherapy plus ipilimumab, TCR clones that came from the tumor expanded in blood.

The TCR sequence derives from a human donor with non-small cell lung cancer who had a complete response to radiotherapy plus ipilimumab. V usage is TRBV11-2 and J usage is TRBJ1-5; the D is unclear. The material was peripheral blood, obtained from a patient treated with radiotherapy plus ipilimumab. CDR3 loop: CASSFGVTGQPQHF. CDR3 sequence (DNA): TGTGCCAGCAGCTTTGGGGTCACGGGGCAGCCCCAGCATTTT. Looking up the rest from reference TRBV11-2 and TRBJ1-5 gives the full variable domain: EAGVAQSPRYKIIEKRQSVAFWCNPISGHATLYWYQQILGQGPKLLIQFQNNGVVDDSQLPKDRFSAERLKGVDSTLKIQPAKLEDSAVYLCASSFGVTGQPQHFGDGTRLSIL.